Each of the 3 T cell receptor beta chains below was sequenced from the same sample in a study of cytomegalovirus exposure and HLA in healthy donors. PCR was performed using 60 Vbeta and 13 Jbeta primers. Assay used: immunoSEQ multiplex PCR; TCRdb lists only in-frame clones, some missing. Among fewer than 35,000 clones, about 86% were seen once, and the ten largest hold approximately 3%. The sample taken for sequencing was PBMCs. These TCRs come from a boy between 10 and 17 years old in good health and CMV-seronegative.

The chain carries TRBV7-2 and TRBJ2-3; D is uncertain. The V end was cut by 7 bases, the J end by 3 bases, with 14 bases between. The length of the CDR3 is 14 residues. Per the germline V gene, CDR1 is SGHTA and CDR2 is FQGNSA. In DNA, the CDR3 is TGTGCCAGCACCGGAGTTGTGAGAACAGATACGCAGTATTTT. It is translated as CASTGVVRTDTQYF.

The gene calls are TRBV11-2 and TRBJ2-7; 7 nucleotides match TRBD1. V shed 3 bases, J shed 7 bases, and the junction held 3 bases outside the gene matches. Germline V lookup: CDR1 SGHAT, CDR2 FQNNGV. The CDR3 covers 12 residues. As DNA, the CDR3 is TGTGCCAGCAGCTTTGGGACAGAAGAGCAGTACTTC. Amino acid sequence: CASSFGTEEQYF.

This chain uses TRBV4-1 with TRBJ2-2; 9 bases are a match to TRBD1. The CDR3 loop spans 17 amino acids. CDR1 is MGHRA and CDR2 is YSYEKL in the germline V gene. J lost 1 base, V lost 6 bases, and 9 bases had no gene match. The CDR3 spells CASRPPPGQGNTGELFF. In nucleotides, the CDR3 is TGCGCCAGCAGACCCCCGCCGGGACAGGGGAACACCGGGGAGCTGTTTTTT.